This entry is about one T cell receptor beta chain. Profiling relied on immunoSEQ multiplex PCR, and the TCRdb table lists in-frame clones only, not all of them. The sample has approximately 100,000 clones; approximately 87% are singletons. This record belongs to a study of blood T cell repertoires in COVID-19. This CDR3 is 15 amino acids long. Germline V CDR1 and CDR2: SNHLY, FYNNEI. V lost 8 bases to trimming and J lost 6 bases; unmatched junction nucleotides: 10. The TCR was taken from a woman aged 25 to 39 with acute or convalescent COVID-19. The sequenced material came from peripheral blood. The chain uses TRBV2 and TRBJ2-2, with 9 positions matching TRBD1. CDR3 loop: CASREGTGRAGELFF. The CDR3 bases are TGTGCCAGCCGGGAAGGGACAGGGAGGGCCGGGGAGCTGTTTTTT.